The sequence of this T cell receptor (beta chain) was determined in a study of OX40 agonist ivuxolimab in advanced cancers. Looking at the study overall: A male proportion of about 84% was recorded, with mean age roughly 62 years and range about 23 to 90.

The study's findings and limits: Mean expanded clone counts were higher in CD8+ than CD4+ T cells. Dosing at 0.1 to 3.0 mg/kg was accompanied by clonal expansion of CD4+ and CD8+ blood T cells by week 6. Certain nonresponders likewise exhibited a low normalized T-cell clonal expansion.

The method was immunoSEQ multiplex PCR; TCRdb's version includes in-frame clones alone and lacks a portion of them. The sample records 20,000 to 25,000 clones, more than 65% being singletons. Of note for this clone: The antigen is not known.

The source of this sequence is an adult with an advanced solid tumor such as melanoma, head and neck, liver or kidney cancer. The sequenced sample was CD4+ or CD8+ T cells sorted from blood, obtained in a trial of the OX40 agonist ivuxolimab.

CDR3 protein: CASSLWVAGDYGNTIYF. DNA for the CDR3: TGTGCCAGCAGTTTATGGGTTGCAGGGGATTATGGAAACACCATATATTTT. The chain is built from TRBV28 and TRBJ1-3, with a weak D call TRBD1 (6 bases). This CDR3 is 17 amino acids long. V was trimmed by 0 bases and J by 3 bases, leaving 15 bases between them. Germline V gives CDR1 MDHEN, CDR2 SYDVKM.